These 25 T cell receptor beta chains came from one sample sequenced in a study of identical twins. Via MiXCR, TCRdb re-called the 5' RACE reads, giving one row per CDR3 protein. The data contain roughly 1.6 million distinct CDR3 sequences, roughly a third of them singletons. The specimen sequenced was cord blood. The source is a newborn girl in good health.

This clonotype was counted many times. The chain recombines TRBV13 with TRBJ2-3; D not resolved. V lost 5 bases to trimming and J lost 6 bases, with 9 bases between them. The CDR3 covers 12 residues. Per the germline V gene, CDR1 is PRHDT and CDR2 is FYEKMQ (reference sequence). The CDR3 here is CASSHALDTQYF. The CDR3 DNA follows: TGTGCCAGCAGCCATGCATTGGATACGCAGTATTTT.

This clonotype has a count of ten or more. CDR3 DNA sequence: TGCAGCGTTTCCCAGGGCAGTTCGGCTAACTATGGCTACACCTTC. Amino acids: CSVSQGSSANYGYTF. The V and J genes are TRBV29-1 and TRBJ1-2, with D maybe TRBD1 (5 bases). CDR1 SQVTM and CDR2 ANQGSEA come from the germline V gene. The V gene lost 5 bases and the J gene lost 0 bases, with 16 bases spanning the gap. This CDR3 contains 15 residues.

CDR3 residues: CAIRDSYQETQFF. Written as DNA, the CDR3 is TGTGCCATCAGAGACAGTTATCAAGAGACCCAGTTCTTC. This sequence joins TRBV10-3 and TRBJ2-1, with a tentative D call TRBD1 (5 bases). Germline V CDR1 and CDR2: ENHRY, SYGVKD. The CDR3 length is 13 residues. V lost 6 bases and J lost 13, with 19 bases in between.

The J gene is TRBJ2-1, the V gene TRBV25-1; 15 nucleotides line up with TRBD2. V was clipped by 1 base and J by 7 bases; unmatched bases: 5. The germline V gene has CDR1 MGHDK and CDR2 SYGVNS. The CDR3 is made up of 17 amino acids. Here the CDR3 DNA reads TGTGCCAGCAGTGAATGGGGGACTAGCGGGAGGCTTAATGAGCAGTTCTTC. Amino acids: CASSEWGTSGRLNEQFF.

The chain couples TRBV10-3 to TRBJ2-1, with 10 bases identical to TRBD2. This CDR3 has 19 residues. The junction had 12 bases not matched to a gene; V was cut back by 0 bases and J by 4 bases. The germline V gene encodes CDR1 ENHRY and CDR2 SYGVKD. CDR3 amino acids: CAISESKWLAGVWYNEQFF. CDR3 nucleotide sequence: TGTGCCATCAGTGAGTCGAAATGGCTAGCGGGAGTCTGGTACAATGAGCAGTTCTTC.

This chain links TRBV4-2 with TRBJ1-2; TRBD1 might be the D (5 bases). The CDR3 contains 16 residues. Germline V gives CDR1 LGHNA, CDR2 YNFKEQ. V gave up 0 bases and J gave up 2 bases, with 13 bases separating them. CDR3 region: CASSQDAGGTNYGYTF. The CDR3 DNA follows: TGTGCCAGCAGCCAAGATGCCGGGGGAACCAACTATGGCTACACCTTC.

This clonotype has more than one count but fewer than ten. The chain has TRBV2 and TRBJ2-5, with D uncertain. The germline gives CDR1 SNHLY, CDR2 FYNNEI. This CDR3 comprises 14 residues. V lost 3 bases, J lost 0 bases, and 8 bases lay in between. The CDR3 DNA is TGTGCCAGCAGTGAGTCCCCAAACCAAGAGACCCAGTACTTC. It codes for CASSESPNQETQYF.

The V and J genes are TRBV12-3 or TRBV12-4 and TRBJ1-2; 7 bases align to TRBD1. CDR3 length: 14 residues. Losses at the gene ends were 3 bases for V and 2 bases for J; bases not matched to a gene: 3. DNA of the CDR3: TGTGCCAGCAGTTTCACGGACAGGAACTATGGCTACACCTTC. This encodes CASSFTDRNYGYTF.

This clonotype has more than one count but fewer than ten. The gene calls are TRBV28 and TRBJ2-4; a weak D match, TRBD1 (5 bases). V was shortened by 2 bases and J by 3 bases, with 20 bases between the two germline ends. Germline CDR1 and CDR2: MDHEN and SYDVKM. The CDR3 runs 18 residues. The CDR3 sequence is CASSLEYRGSLDKNIQYF. The CDR3 DNA is TGTGCCAGCAGTTTAGAGTATAGGGGCAGCTTGGACAAAAACATTCAGTACTTC.

On this clonotype itself: Possible read error: a much larger clone is one base away. This sequence joins TRBV7-9 and TRBJ2-5; D gene ambiguous. The J call is uncertain, as TRBJ2-7 better fits the DNA end. The length of the CDR3 is 11 residues. Germline lookup yields CDR1 SEHNR and CDR2 FQNEAQ (reference sequence). CDR3 coding DNA: TGTTCCAGCAGCTTAGACCACGAGCAGTACTTC. This gives the protein CSSSLDHEQYF.

This clonotype has just a few counts. The chain couples TRBV20-1 to TRBJ2-7; 7 bases are shared with TRBD1. Germline V gene data show CDR1 as DFQATT and CDR2 as SNEGSKA (reference sequence). CDR3 size: 15 residues. V lost 3 bases and J lost 3; bases outside the gene matches: 11. The CDR3 nucleotides read TGCAGTGCTAGTTCTTCCCAGGGGGTTCTCTACGAGCAGTACTTC. Amino acid sequence: CSASSSQGVLYEQYF.

This chain connects TRBV5-1 to TRBJ2-3; D is ambiguous. V lost 0 bases and J 2 bases, leaving 10 bases between the germline ends. CDR3 length equals 15 residues. The germline V gene encodes CDR1 SGHRS and CDR2 YFSETQ. CDR3 loop: CASSLVGYNTDTQYF. CDR3 in DNA: TGCGCCAGCAGCTTGGTCGGCTACAACACAGATACGCAGTATTTT.

This clonotype was found a few times. The chain couples TRBV3-1 to TRBJ2-5, with TRBD2 matching 10 bases. Looked up from germline, CDR1 is LGHDT and CDR2 is YNNKEL (reference sequence). The ends lost 4 bases at V and 11 bases at J; junction bases unmatched: 16. The CDR3 covers 16 residues. In DNA form, the CDR3 reads TGTGCCAGCAGCCTAAAAGCGGGGGGGCCCTACAATGAGCAGTACTTC. The encoded protein is CASSLKAGGPYNEQYF.

This CDR3 is CAISEGASTTEAFF. In DNA form, the CDR3 reads TGTGCCATCAGTGAGGGTGCCAGTACCACTGAAGCTTTCTTT. This chain uses TRBV10-3 with TRBJ1-1; D gene unclear. V was shortened by 2 bases and J by 4 bases, with 11 bases between the two germline ends. The V gene's germline CDR1 is ENHRY and CDR2 SYGVKD. The CDR3 loop spans 14 amino acids.

This clonotype was seen at least ten times. The chain employs TRBV20-1 and TRBJ2-5; the D gene is possibly TRBD2 (5 bases). V was trimmed by 2 bases and J by 4 bases, leaving 11 bases between them. CDR1 is DFQATT, CDR2 SNEGSKA, per germline (reference sequence). This CDR3 has 13 amino acids. The CDR3 DNA sequence: TGCAGTGCTAGAAAGCTAGCCCCAGAGACCCAGTACTTC. Residues: CSARKLAPETQYF.

The rearrangement joins TRBV5-6 to TRBJ1-1, with D tentatively TRBD1 (6 bases). The CDR3 loop spans 15 amino acids. The ends were cut back, 1 base at V and 1 base at J, with 11 bases in the middle. Germline V gene data show CDR1 as SGHDT and CDR2 as YYEEEE. This CDR3 is CASSLPGAANTEAFF. DNA of the CDR3: TGTGCCAGCAGCTTGCCAGGGGCGGCGAACACTGAAGCTTTCTTT.

There are many counts of this clonotype. The chain carries TRBV20-1 and TRBJ2-7; D is ambiguous. The CDR3 sequence is 11 residues long. The ends were cut back, 3 bases at V and 4 bases at J, with 7 bases in the middle. Germline V CDR1 and CDR2: DFQATT, SNEGSKA (reference sequence). The DNA for the CDR3 is TGCAGTGCTAGCCTGGGATACGAGCAGTACTTC. The encoded protein is CSASLGYEQYF.

The J gene is TRBJ2-1, the V gene TRBV5-6; TRBD1 agrees at 7 bases. Per germline, CDR1 SGHDT and CDR2 YYEEEE. The CDR3 runs 17 residues. The V gene end was trimmed by 0 bases and the J gene end by 0 bases; junction bases not matched to a gene: 6. For the CDR3, the DNA is TGTGCCAGCAGCTTGGAACAGGGGATTAGCTCCTACAATGAGCAGTTCTTC. Its protein is CASSLEQGISSYNEQFF.

The chain uses TRBV19 and TRBJ1-5; D gene ambiguous. The V and J ends lost 1 base and 3 bases respectively, with 10 bases between them. Germline lookup yields CDR1 LNHDA and CDR2 SQIVND (reference sequence). This CDR3 is built from 15 residues. The CDR3 DNA reads as TGTGCCAGTAGTATAGGGTTTGGAAACAATCAGCCCCAGCATTTT. This encodes CASSIGFGNNQPQHF. The variable domain in full, completed from reference TRBV19 and TRBJ1-5, reads DGGITQSPKYLFRKEGQNVTLSCEQNLNHDAMYWYRQDPGQGLRLIYYSQIVNDFQKGDIAEGYSVSREKKESFPLTVTSAQKNPTAFYLCASSIGFGNNQPQHFGDGTRLSIL.

This clonotype has a count of ten or more. The V gene is TRBV10-3, the J gene TRBJ2-3; D gene ambiguous. The germline V gene encodes CDR1 ENHRY and CDR2 SYGVKD. The CDR3 has 15 residues. V lost 2 bases and J 4 bases, leaving 13 bases between the germline ends. CDR3 DNA: TGTGCCATCAGTGAGCCCCTAGGTAGGGCAGATACGCAGTATTTT. Protein product: CAISEPLGRADTQYF.

This clonotype was picked up many times. The chain links TRBV6-1 to TRBJ1-2, with a weak D call TRBD1 (5 bases). The germline V and J ends were trimmed by 0 bases and 7 bases, with 21 bases remaining between them. This CDR3 comprises 17 residues. Per the germline V gene, CDR1 is MNHNS and CDR2 is SASEGT. CDR3 amino acids: CASSEALQGTSLSGYTF. As DNA, the CDR3 is TGTGCCAGCAGTGAAGCGCTTCAGGGTACCTCCCTAAGTGGCTACACCTTC.

This clonotype was detected many times. At one boundary the junction diverges from the germline segment, which might be a read error. J is TRBJ2-1 and V is TRBV4-2, with TRBD2 identical over 11 bases. Per the germline V gene, CDR1 is LGHNA and CDR2 is YNFKEQ. This CDR3 has 16 amino acids. In nucleotides, the CDR3 is TGCGCCAGCAGCCAAGGGACTAGCGGCTCCTACAATGAGCAGTTCTTC. Its translation is CASSQGTSGSYNEQFF.

This chain connects TRBV30 to TRBJ1-1, with 9 bases that match TRBD1. CDR3 length equals 14 residues. Germline V gives CDR1 GTSNPN, CDR2 SVGIG (reference sequence). Trimming at V came to 0 bases and at J to 1 base, leaving 0 bases not matched to a gene. The CDR3 region has the DNA TGTGCCTGGAGTGTGGGACAGGGGAACACTGAAGCTTTCTTT. Translation gives CAWSVGQGNTEAFF.

The CDR3 here is CASSRREETQFF. The CDR3 nucleotides are TGTGCCAGCAGTCGCAGGGAAGAGACCCAGTTCTTC. This chain links TRBV11-2 with TRBJ2-1; possible D gene TRBD1, 5 bases. Germline V gene data show CDR1 as SGHAT and CDR2 as FQNNGV. V shed 6 bases and J shed 13 bases, with 16 bases lying between them. This CDR3 has 12 residues.

This clonotype appeared a few times. The V gene is TRBV14, the J gene TRBJ2-1; 9 bases are shared with TRBD2. V shed 0 bases and J 1 base; nucleotides not matched to a gene: 7. The CDR3 has 18 amino acids. Germline CDR1 is SGHDN and CDR2 is FVKESK. This CDR3 is CASSQDISGRPSYNEQFF. Written as DNA, the CDR3 is TGTGCCAGCAGCCAAGATATTAGCGGGAGACCTTCCTACAATGAGCAGTTCTTC.